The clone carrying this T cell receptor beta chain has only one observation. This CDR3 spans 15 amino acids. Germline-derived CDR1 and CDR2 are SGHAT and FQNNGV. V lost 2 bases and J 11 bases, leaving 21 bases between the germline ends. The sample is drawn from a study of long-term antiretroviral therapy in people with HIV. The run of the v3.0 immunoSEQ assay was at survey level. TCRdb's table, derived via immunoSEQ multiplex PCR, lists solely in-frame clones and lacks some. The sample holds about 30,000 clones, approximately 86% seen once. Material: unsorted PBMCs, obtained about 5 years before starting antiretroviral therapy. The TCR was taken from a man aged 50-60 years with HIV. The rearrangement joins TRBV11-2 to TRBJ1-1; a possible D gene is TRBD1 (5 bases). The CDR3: CASSLLRGTGFGAFF. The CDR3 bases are TGTGCCAGCAGCTTACTGAGAGGGACGGGCTTTGGGGCTTTCTTT. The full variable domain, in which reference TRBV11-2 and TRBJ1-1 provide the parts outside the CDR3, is EAGVAQSPRYKIIEKRQSVAFWCNPISGHATLYWYQQILGQGPKLLIQFQNNGVVDDSQLPKDRFSAERLKGVDSTLKIQPAKLEDSAVYLCASSLLRGTGFGAFFGQGTRLTVV.